These 8 T cell receptor beta chains came from one sample sequenced in a study of T-cell reconstitution after alpha-beta-depleted transplantation in children. Unique molecular identifiers were incorporated during preparation of the TCRbeta library. TCRdb passed the PCR reads through MiXCR, listing each CDR3 protein once. The repertoire holds around 600,000 distinct CDR3 sequences, with approximately 10% as singletons. Specimen: PBMCs from the stem cell graft donor, collected from the stem cell graft. Receptor source: a human donor who donated a stem cell graft to a child with acute myeloid leukemia.

J is TRBJ2-2 and V is TRBV6-5; D gene uncertain. The CDR3 sequence is 12 residues long. V dropped 0 bases and J dropped 7 bases, with 3 bases sitting between them. Germline CDR1 reads MNHEY; CDR2 reads SVGAGI. Written as DNA, the CDR3 is TGTGCCAGCAGTTACTCTATCGGGGAGCTGTTTTTT. Amino acid sequence: CASSYSIGELFF.

The rearrangement uses TRBV7-3 and TRBJ1-6, with 8 positions matching TRBD1. CDR3 length: 14 residues. Germline loops: CDR1 SGHTA, CDR2 FQGTGA. V dropped 4 bases and J dropped 10; count of bases not matched to a gene: 6. The DNA for the CDR3 is TGTGCCAGCAGCTCAGGGACAGGCCGCTCACCCCTCCACTTT. Its protein is CASSSGTGRSPLHF.

This clonotype was detected only a few times. The rearrangement uses TRBV11-2 and TRBJ1-1; 7 nucleotides align to TRBD1. Germline trimming cut 0 bases from V and 5 bases from J; bases unmatched to any gene: 9. Germline V gene sequence: CDR1 SGHAT, CDR2 FQNNGV. The CDR3 totals 16 residues. The CDR3 DNA follows: TGTGCCAGCAGCTTAGAGTGGAAAGGGGGCCAGACTGAAGCTTTCTTT. Protein: CASSLEWKGGQTEAFF.

In its sample, this clonotype was seen many times. The chain uses TRBV2 and TRBJ2-7, with D maybe TRBD1 (5 bases). Trimming took off 4 bases at V and 0 bases at J, with 13 bases between the two ends. CDR1 is SNHLY and CDR2 is FYNNEI in the germline V gene. The CDR3 spans 15 residues. CDR3 bases: TGTGCCAGCAGTGTTCGGACACACAGCTCCTACGAGCAGTACTTC. Its protein product is CASSVRTHSSYEQYF.

This clonotype was counted at least ten times. The rearrangement uses TRBV29-1 and TRBJ2-3; D uncertain. The CDR3 spans 12 residues. CDR1 is SQVTM and CDR2 is ANQGSEA in the germline V gene. The V end was cut by 6 bases, the J end by 2 bases, with 9 bases between. The CDR3 is CSVLKDTDTQYF. The CDR3 nucleotides read TGCAGCGTCTTAAAGGACACAGATACGCAGTATTTT.

This clonotype has a handful of counts. The V and J genes are TRBV15 and TRBJ2-7, with D perhaps given as TRBD1 or TRBD2 (7 bases each). V gave up 0 bases and J gave up 6 bases, with 18 bases separating them. This CDR3 region has 16 residues. CDR1 and CDR2 (germline): LNHNV, YYDKDF (reference sequence). The chain's CDR3 is CATSRDPHRGGSEQYF. The CDR3 DNA reads as TGTGCCACCAGCAGAGACCCCCACAGGGGAGGGAGCGAGCAGTACTTC.

This clonotype was counted between two and nine times. The rearrangement joins TRBV3-1 to TRBJ1-1; perhaps TRBD1 as D (5 bases). Per the germline V gene, CDR1 is LGHDT and CDR2 is YNNKEL (reference sequence). This CDR3 region has 16 residues. The ends were cut back, 3 bases at V and 3 bases at J, with 17 bases in the middle. CDR3 in amino acids: CASSHFLGGRHTEAFF. CDR3 DNA: TGTGCCAGCAGCCACTTCCTGGGGGGTAGACACACTGAAGCTTTCTTT.

The V and J genes are TRBV12-3 or TRBV12-4 and TRBJ2-2; 8 bases line up with TRBD2. The ends lost 6 bases at V and 5 bases at J; junction bases unmatched: 11. This CDR3 spans 16 amino acids. This CDR3 is CASRPTSGLGTGELFF. CDR3 DNA: TGTGCCAGCAGGCCCACTAGCGGCTTAGGGACCGGGGAGCTGTTTTTT.